Listed here are 4 T cell receptor beta chains from one sample, sequenced in a study of T cell changes during pregnancy in multiple sclerosis. The table came from immunoSEQ multiplex PCR; TCRdb's copy has only in-frame clones and leaves some out. The sample has about 50,000 clones; around nine tenths are singletons. The source was CD4+ T cells from peripheral blood mononuclear cells, collected in the second trimester of pregnancy. Source of these receptors: a female donor with multiple sclerosis, enrolled in a pregnancy study.

The rearrangement uses TRBV5-1 and TRBJ2-2; 11 bases line up with TRBD1. Germline V gene lookup returns CDR1 SGHRS and CDR2 YFSETQ. This CDR3 is 18 amino acids long. Losses at the gene ends were 5 bases for V and 3 bases for J; bases not matched to a gene: 12. Written as DNA, the CDR3 is TGCGCCAGCAGGCCGGGACAGGGGGGACCGGGGTACACCGGGGAGCTGTTTTTT. Translated: CASRPGQGGPGYTGELFF.

The J gene is TRBJ1-1, the V gene TRBV28; no clear D gene. CDR1 and CDR2 (germline): MDHEN, SYDVKM. The germline V and J ends were trimmed by 5 bases and 1 base, with 8 bases remaining between them. CDR3 length equals 13 residues. CDR3 in amino acids: CASSPSKNTEAFF. The CDR3 DNA sequence: TGTGCCAGCAGTCCGTCTAAGAACACTGAAGCTTTCTTT. Variable domain in full (rest from reference TRBV28 and TRBJ1-1): DVKVTQSSRYLVKRTGEKVFLECVQDMDHENMFWYRQDPGLGLRLIYFSYDVKMKEKGDIPEGYSVSREKKERFSLILESASTNQTSMYLCASSPSKNTEAFFGQGTRLTVV.

The V call is TRBV9, the J call TRBJ1-2; D may be TRBD1 (5 bases). CDR1 is SGDLS, CDR2 YYNGEE, per germline. The CDR3 has 13 amino acids. With 3 bases removed from V and 4 bases from J, the gap between germline ends came to 10 bases. For the CDR3, the DNA is TGTGCCAGCAGCGATAGCGGGGGCTATGGCTACACCTTC. Protein product: CASSDSGGYGYTF.

This chain uses TRBV23-1 with TRBJ2-1; a weak D match, TRBD1 (6 bases). TRBV23-1 is sorted into the ORF group, with uncertain function. Trimming cost V 0 bases and J 4 bases, with 13 bases left between them. The CDR3 spans 16 residues. CDR3 coding DNA: TGCGCCAGCAGTCAATCAGAGGGGGTGTGTTACAATGAGCAGTTCTTC. Protein product: CASSQSEGVCYNEQFF.